Given below is one T cell receptor beta chain in context. The germline gives CDR1 KGHSH, CDR2 LQKENI. The V gene end was trimmed by 1 base and the J gene end by 0 bases; junction bases not matched to a gene: 9. The CDR3 has 18 residues. This record comes from a study of blood T cell repertoires in COVID-19. Authors' analysis steps: For nucleated cells, counts were estimated from reference gene primer amplification. The data were produced by immunoSEQ multiplex PCR, yet TCRdb's version contains in-frame clones alone and is incomplete. That table furnishes V, J and clone size, whereas the DNA furnished D and trimming. The profile covers 180,000 or so clones, with around four fifths appearing a single time and around 4.3% taken by the ten largest.

Specimen: PBMCs or T cells enriched from blood (not recorded which). The chain employs TRBV18 and TRBJ1-3, with 7 bases that match TRBD1. The clonotype was recovered from a woman aged 45 to 65 who had recovered from COVID-19. CDR3 loop: CASSPLRTGDSSGNTIYF. The CDR3 DNA is TGTGCCAGCTCACCACTACGGACAGGCGATAGCTCTGGAAACACCATATATTTT. Full variable domain (outside the CDR3, taken from reference TRBV18 and TRBJ1-3): NAGVMQNPRHLVRRRGQEARLRCSPMKGHSHVYWYRQLPEEGLKFMVYLQKENIIDESGMPKERFSAEFPKEGPSILRIQQVVRGDSAAYFCASSPLRTGDSSGNTIYFGEGSWLTVV.